This T cell receptor (beta chain) is from a study of response to subunit inactivated influenza vaccine. TCRdb reanalysed the RT-PCR reads using MiXCR and keeps one entry per CDR3 protein. This table has 150,000 or so distinct CDR3 sequences, approximately 10% appearing once. About this clonotype itself: The antigen is undetermined.

The CDR3 covers 15 residues. CDR1 is SGDLS, CDR2 YYNGEE, per germline. V lost 4 bases to trimming and J lost 7 bases; unmatched junction nucleotides: 12. Notes on the study in general: The study's authors posited that every seasonal influenza vaccination enlists few new T cells.

The sequence came from a man aged 45-65 years who received an inactivated influenza vaccine. Sequenced material: non-naive T cells sorted from PBMCs, taken 45 days after vaccination. The chain recombines TRBV9 with TRBJ2-7; TRBD2 aligns across 9 bases. The CDR3 coding sequence is TGTGCCAGCAGCTTTAGCGGGGGAGTATTTGTGGAGCAGTACTTC. Translated: CASSFSGGVFVEQYF.